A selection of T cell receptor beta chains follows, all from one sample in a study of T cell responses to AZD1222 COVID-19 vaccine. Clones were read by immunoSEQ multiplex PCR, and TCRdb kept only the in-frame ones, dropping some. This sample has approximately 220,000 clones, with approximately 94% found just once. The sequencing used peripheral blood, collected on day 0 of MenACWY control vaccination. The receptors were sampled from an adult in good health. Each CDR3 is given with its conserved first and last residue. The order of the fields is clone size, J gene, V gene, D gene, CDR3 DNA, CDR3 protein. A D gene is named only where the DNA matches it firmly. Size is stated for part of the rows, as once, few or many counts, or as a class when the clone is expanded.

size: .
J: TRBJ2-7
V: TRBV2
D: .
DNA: TGTGCCAGCAGTGAAGCGAGTCAGGGGGGCTACGAGCAGTACTTC
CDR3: CASSEASQGGYEQYF

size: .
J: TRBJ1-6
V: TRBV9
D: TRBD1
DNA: TGTGCCAGCAGCGCCGGACAGGGGGCTTATTCACCCCTCCACTTT
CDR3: CASSAGQGAYSPLHF

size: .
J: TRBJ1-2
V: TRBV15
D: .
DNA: TGTGCCACCAGCCCCCGGAGCCCCTCCTATGGCTACACCTTC
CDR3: CATSPRSPSYGYTF

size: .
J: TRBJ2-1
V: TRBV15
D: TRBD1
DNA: TGTGCCACCAGCAGGACCAAGGGACAGGGTTTCAATGAGCAGTTCTTC
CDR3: CATSRTKGQGFNEQFF

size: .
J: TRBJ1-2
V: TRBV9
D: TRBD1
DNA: TGTGCCAGCAGCGTAGACGACAGGGCGAGCTATGGCTACACCTTC
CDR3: CASSVDDRASYGYTF

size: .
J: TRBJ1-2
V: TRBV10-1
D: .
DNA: TGCGCCAGCCTGGACGGGGAATATGGCTACACCTTC
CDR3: CASLDGEYGYTF

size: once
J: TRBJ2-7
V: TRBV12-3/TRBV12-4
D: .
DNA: TGTGCCAGCACCCTCGGACAAGGCCACGAGCAGTACTTC
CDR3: CASTLGQGHEQYF

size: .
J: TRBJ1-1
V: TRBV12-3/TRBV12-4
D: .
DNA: TGTGCCAGCACATGGATGAACACTGAAGCTTTCTTT
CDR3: CASTWMNTEAFF

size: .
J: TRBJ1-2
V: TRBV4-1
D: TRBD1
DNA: TGCGCCAGCAGCCTAGCTGGACAGGGAGGGAACTATGGCTACACCTTC
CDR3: CASSLAGQGGNYGYTF

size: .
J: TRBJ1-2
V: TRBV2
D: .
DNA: TGTGCCAGCAGTGGGGGGAGACTAAACTATGGCTACACCTTC
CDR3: CASSGGRLNYGYTF

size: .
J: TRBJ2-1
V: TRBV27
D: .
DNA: TGTGCCAGCAGTAGACTTTACAATGAGCAGTTCTTC
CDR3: CASSRLYNEQFF

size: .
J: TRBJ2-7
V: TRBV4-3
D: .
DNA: TGCGCCAGCAGCCAAGTCCCCGGGGCTGACGAGCAGTACTTC
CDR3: CASSQVPGADEQYF

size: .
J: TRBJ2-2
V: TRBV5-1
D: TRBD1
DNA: TGCGCCAGCGGGAGGACAGGGGACACCGGGGAGCTGTTTTTT
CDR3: CASGRTGDTGELFF

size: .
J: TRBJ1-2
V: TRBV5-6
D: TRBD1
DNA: TGTGCCAGCAGCTTCCCCGGGACAGAGTATGGCTACACCTTC
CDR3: CASSFPGTEYGYTF

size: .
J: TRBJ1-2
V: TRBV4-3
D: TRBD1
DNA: TGCGCCAGCAGCCGGAAGACGACAGGGCCCAACTATGGCTACACCTTC
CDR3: CASSRKTTGPNYGYTF

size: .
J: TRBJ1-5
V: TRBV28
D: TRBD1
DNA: TGTGCCAGCAGTCCCCTGGGACAGGGGTCTCATCAGCCCCAGCATTTT
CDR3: CASSPLGQGSHQPQHF

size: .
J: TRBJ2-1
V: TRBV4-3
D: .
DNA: TGCGCCAGCAGCCAAACGGAGGGGGGAACCTACAATGAGCAGTTCTTC
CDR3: CASSQTEGGTYNEQFF

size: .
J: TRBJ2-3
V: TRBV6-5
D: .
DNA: TGTGCCAGCAGTTACTCGAGGACAGTAGGTTCAGATACGCAGTATTTT
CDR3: CASSYSRTVGSDTQYF

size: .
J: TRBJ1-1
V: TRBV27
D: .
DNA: TGTGCCAGCAGTTCCTTAGGGGCGGGGGACACTGAAGCTTTCTTT
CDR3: CASSSLGAGDTEAFF

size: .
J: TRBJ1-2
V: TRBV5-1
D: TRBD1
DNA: TGCGCCAGCACTCCGGACAGGGGGTACAACTATGGCTACACCTTC
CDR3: CASTPDRGYNYGYTF

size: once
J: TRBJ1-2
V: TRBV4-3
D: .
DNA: TGCGCCAGCAGCCAAGAGACGAACAGTTTTGGCTACACCTTC
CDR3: CASSQETNSFGYTF

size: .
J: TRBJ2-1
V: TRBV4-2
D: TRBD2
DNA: TGTGCCAGCAGCCAAGATCGGAGACAGCGGGGGGGCTGGGATGAGCAGTTCTTC
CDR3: CASSQDRRQRGGWDEQFF

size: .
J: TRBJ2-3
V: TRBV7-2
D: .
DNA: TGTGCCAGCAGCGCCTACGGGGTTGAGACAGATACGCAGTATTTT
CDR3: CASSAYGVETDTQYF

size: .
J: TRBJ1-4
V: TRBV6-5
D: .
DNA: TGTGCCAGCAGCCACAGGGCAACTAATGAAAAACTGTTTTTT
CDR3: CASSHRATNEKLFF

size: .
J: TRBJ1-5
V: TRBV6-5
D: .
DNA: TGTGCCAGCAGTTACACGCATAATCGGGAGCAGCCCCAGCATTTT
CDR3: CASSYTHNREQPQHF

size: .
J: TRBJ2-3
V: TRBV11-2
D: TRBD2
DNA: TGTGCCAGCAGAGGGTGGCTAGCGGGGGGGACGGATACGCAGTATTTT
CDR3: CASRGWLAGGTDTQYF

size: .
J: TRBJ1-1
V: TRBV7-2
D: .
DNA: TGTGCCAGCAGCACCCGGCGAGGGGCGAAGGCTTTCTTT
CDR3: CASSTRRGAKAFF

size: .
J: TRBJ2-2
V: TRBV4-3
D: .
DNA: TGCGCCAGCAGCCAAGTCGGACACTCCGTGCAGGCCGGGGAGCTGTTTTTT
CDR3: CASSQVGHSVQAGELFF

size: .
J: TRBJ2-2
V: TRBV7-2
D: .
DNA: TGTGCCAGCAGCTACCAGGCGAACACCGGGGAGCTGTTTTTT
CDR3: CASSYQANTGELFF

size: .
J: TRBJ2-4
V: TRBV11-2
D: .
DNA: TGTGCCAGCAGCTTAGGAGGACCCAAAAACATTCAGTACTTC
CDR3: CASSLGGPKNIQYF

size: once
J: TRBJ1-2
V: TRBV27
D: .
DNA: TGTGCCAGCAGTCTCCAGGGCTTAGCTAACTATGGCTACACCTTC
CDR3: CASSLQGLANYGYTF

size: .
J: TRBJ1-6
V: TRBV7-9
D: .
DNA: TGTGCCAGCAGCTTGGAGGGGAGAGTCTTGGGGAATTCACCCCTCCACTTT
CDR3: CASSLEGRVLGNSPLHF

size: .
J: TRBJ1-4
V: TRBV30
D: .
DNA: TGTGCCTGGAGTGGACGGGGCAGGGGCCCTGCAACTAATGAAAAACTGTTTTTT
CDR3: CAWSGRGRGPATNEKLFF

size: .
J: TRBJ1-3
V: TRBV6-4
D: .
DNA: TGTGCCAGCAGTGGAGAGAAGCAGGGCCCCTCTGACTCTGGAAACACCATATATTTT
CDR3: CASSGEKQGPSDSGNTIYF

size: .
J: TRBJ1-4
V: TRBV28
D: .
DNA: TGTGCCAGCAGTTTAGTCTCCCGAGATCTGTTTTTT
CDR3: CASSLVSRDLFF

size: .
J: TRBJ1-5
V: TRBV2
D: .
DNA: TGTGCCAGCACCCGTCTCAATAGCAATCAGCCCCAGCATTTT
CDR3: CASTRLNSNQPQHF

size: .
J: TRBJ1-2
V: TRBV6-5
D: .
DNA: TGTGCCAGCCGGAACCCCACAGGGACCTCTCCTGGCTACACCTTC
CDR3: CASRNPTGTSPGYTF

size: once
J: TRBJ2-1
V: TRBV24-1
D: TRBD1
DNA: TGTGCCACCAGTGATCAGACAGGGAAGTCCTACAATGAGCAGTTCTTC
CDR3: CATSDQTGKSYNEQFF

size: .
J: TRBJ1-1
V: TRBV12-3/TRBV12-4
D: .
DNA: TGTGCCAGCAGTTTATCGTCGGGCCTCGAAGCTTTCTTT
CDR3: CASSLSSGLEAFF

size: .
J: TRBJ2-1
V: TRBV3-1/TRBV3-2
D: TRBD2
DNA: TGTGCCAGCAGCCAAGGGATCGGGGGGGCTGGCTCCTACAATGAGCAGTTCTTC
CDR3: CASSQGIGGAGSYNEQFF

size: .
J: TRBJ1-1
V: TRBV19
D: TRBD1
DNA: TGTGCCAGTAGTATCCGCGTCGGGACAGGGTCCATGAACACTGAAGCTTTCTTT
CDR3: CASSIRVGTGSMNTEAFF

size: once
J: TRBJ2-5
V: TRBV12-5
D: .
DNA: TGTGCTAGTGGTTTTAGACTCGAGGAGACCCAGTACTTC
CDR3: CASGFRLEETQYF

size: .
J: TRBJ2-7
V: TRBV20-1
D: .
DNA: TGCAGTGCTAGTAGGGCCTACGAGCAGTACTTC
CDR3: CSASRAYEQYF

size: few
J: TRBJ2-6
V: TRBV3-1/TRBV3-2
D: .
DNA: TGTGCCAGCACCTCACGGCGGGACTCTGGGGCCAACGTCCTGACTTTC
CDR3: CASTSRRDSGANVLTF

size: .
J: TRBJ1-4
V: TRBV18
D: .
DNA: TGTGCCAGCTCACCACGGACCGCCGGCAATGAAAAACTGTTTTTT
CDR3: CASSPRTAGNEKLFF

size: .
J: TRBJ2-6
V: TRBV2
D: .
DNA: TGTGCCAGCGAGGGCGCACCCTCTGGGGCCAACGTCCTGACTTTC
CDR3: CASEGAPSGANVLTF

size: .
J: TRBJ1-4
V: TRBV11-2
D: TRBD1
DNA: TGTGCCAGCAGCCCGGACAGGACTAATGAAAAACTGTTTTTT
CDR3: CASSPDRTNEKLFF

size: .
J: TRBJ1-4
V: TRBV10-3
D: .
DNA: TGTGCCATCAGTGAGGGGCAGGGGATAACTAATGAAAAACTGTTTTTT
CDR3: CAISEGQGITNEKLFF

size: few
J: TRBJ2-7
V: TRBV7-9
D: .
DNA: TGTGCCAGCAGCTTTGAAAACTCCTACGAGCAGTACTTC
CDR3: CASSFENSYEQYF

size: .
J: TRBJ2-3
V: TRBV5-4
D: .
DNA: TGTGCCAGCAGCCTCGAGCCAGATACGCAGTATTTT
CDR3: CASSLEPDTQYF

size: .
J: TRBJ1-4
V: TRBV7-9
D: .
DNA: TGTGCCAGCAACGCGGGACAAGCTAATGAAAAACTGTTTTTT
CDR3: CASNAGQANEKLFF

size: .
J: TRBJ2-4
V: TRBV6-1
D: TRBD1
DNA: TGTGCCAGCAGTGAAGCTGGGACAGGTGGACCGCGGAACATTCAGTACTTC
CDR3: CASSEAGTGGPRNIQYF